This T cell receptor (beta chain) derives from a study of neurological immune-mediated disorders. Regarding the study as a whole: The greatest TCR clonal expansion appeared in HTLV-1-associated myelopathy and the smallest, falling below healthy controls, in multiple sclerosis.

Germline V lookup: CDR1 SGHRS, CDR2 YFSETQ. This CDR3 region has 13 residues. Trimming took 4 bases from V and 8 from J, leaving 13 bases between them. The cDNA was synthesized by means of template-switch 5'RACE, which was carried out with 10-nucleotide random UMIs. A single record per CDR3 protein comes from TCRdb applying MiXCR to the 5' RACE reads. This sample carries some 48,000 distinct CDR3 sequences, 13% of them seen once, and the ten largest clones take 4.5%. This clonotype counts as medium-sized. Its antigen is as yet unknown. Time point defined: longitudinal time-point 2. 2 million PBMCs stored at -80 C were the source of the unsorted libraries.

This clonotype was obtained from a male donor with HTLV-1-associated myelopathy (HAM/TSP). The specimen sequenced was PBMCs. The chain uses TRBV5-1 and TRBJ2-1; D unclear. The CDR3 nucleotides are TGCGCCAGCAGCCCGGGCTCCTCTGATGAGCAGTTCTTC. Translating it yields CASSPGSSDEQFF.